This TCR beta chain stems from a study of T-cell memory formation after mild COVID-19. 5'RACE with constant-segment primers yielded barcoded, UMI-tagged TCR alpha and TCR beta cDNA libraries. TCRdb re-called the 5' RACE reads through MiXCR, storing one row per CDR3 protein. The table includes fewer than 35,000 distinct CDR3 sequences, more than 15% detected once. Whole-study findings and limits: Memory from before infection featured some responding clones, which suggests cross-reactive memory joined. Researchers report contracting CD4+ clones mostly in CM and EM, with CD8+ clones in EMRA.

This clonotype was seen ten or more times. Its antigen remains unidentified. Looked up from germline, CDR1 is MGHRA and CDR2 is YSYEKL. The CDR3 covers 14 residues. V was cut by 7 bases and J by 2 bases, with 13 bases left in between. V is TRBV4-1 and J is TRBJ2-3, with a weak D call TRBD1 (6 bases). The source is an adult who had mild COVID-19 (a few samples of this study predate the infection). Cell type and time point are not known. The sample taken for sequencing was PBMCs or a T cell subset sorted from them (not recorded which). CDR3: CASKVRGFTDTQYF. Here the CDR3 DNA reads TGCGCCAGCAAGGTCAGGGGATTCACAGATACGCAGTATTTT.